This T cell receptor beta chain was documented in a study of blood T cell repertoires in COVID-19. Background on the study: T cells, B-cell-depleted T cells, or PBMCs supplied cDNA or gDNA.

Study processing details: The authors estimated nucleated cell counts from reference gene primer amplification. Produced via immunoSEQ multiplex PCR; TCRdb's table is partial and in-frame only. That table is the source of V, J and clone size, and D and trimming were worked out from the DNA. The sample consists of 35,000 to 50,000 clones, around 75% of them appearing once. Germline V lookup: CDR1 SGHDT, CDR2 YYEEEE. Germline trimming cut 4 bases from V and 9 bases from J; bases unmatched to any gene: 16. CDR3 length equals 16 residues. The clonotype was recovered from a man at least 80 years old with acute or convalescent COVID-19. The material sequenced was peripheral blood. The V gene is TRBV5-6, the J gene TRBJ2-7; 10 nucleotides align to TRBD1. The CDR3 nucleotides are TGTGCCAGCAGCCTCCCCAGGAAGACAGGGGGCGCCGGGCAGTACTTC. It specifies CASSLPRKTGGAGQYF.